Sequencing of this T cell receptor (beta chain) was carried out in a study of blood T cells in healthy people across ages. Peripheral blood from each donor was collected in a volume of approximately 9.2 milliliters. The CDR3 has 15 residues. The germline V and J ends were trimmed by 4 bases and 0 bases, with 7 bases remaining between them. Per the germline V gene, CDR1 is MRHNA and CDR2 is SNTAGT. A few counts support this clonotype. Its antigen is currently unknown. Alongside a J-beta primer mix, a sample-barcoded 5' primer served in a second PCR lasting about 7 to 11 cycles. TCRdb passed the 5' RACE reads through MiXCR, listing each CDR3 protein once. The sample lists 800,000 to 950,000 distinct CDR3 sequences, about 29% occurring once. General study findings and limits: Significant beta diversity loss was already apparent by age approximately 40, declining roughly linearly.

The data also belong to a second study, concerning T cells of mothers and their children. That source notes: Samples came from a few healthy Caucasian mothers and their six children. Slightly higher, non-significant overlap characterized related mother-child pairs relative to unrelated pairs.

The chain couples TRBV6-4 to TRBJ2-6; no reliable D call. Material for sequencing was blood. The sequence came from a woman aged 40 to 49 in good health. The CDR3 sequence: CASSAEASGANVLTF. As DNA, the CDR3 is TGTGCCAGCAGTGCCGAGGCCTCTGGGGCCAACGTCCTGACTTTC.